This TCR beta chain was documented in a study of tumor and adjacent non-tumor tissue in lung cancer (dated by TCRdb to about 2018). In the study overall: Of the cohort, eleven to twelve patients had adenocarcinoma, 2 had squamous cell carcinoma and 1 had small cell lung cancer. The roughly 15 patients were aged roughly 30 to 80 years, included 10 men and 5 women, and had TNM stage I to III disease. In total, sequencing yielded 125,075,908 productive TCRbeta reads, which works out to an average of about 4.2 million reads per sample. Bulk TCRbeta repertoires were compared between lung tumor tissue and matched distant non-tumor lung tissue obtained from under 18 lung cancer patients. For each patient, one tumor sample and one normal lung sample were taken, giving under 35 paired specimens that underwent TCRbeta CDR3 sequencing. Study-wide conclusions, independent of this receptor: Tumor tissue showed significantly higher TCR diversity (inverse Simpson) than normal lung tissue, at 431.37 vs 166.20 (P = 0.0075, Mann-Whitney U test). Peripheral blood was not sequenced, so blood TCRbeta repertoires were not examined in the lung cancer patients of the study. A significantly larger cumulative share of the repertoire was made up by the top 100 clones in normal lung than in tumor tissue. The methods do not name the sequencing platform or mention unique molecular identifiers. TCR diversity was significantly higher in younger patients, and higher tumor TCR diversity was associated with shorter overall and disease-free survival. The cohort had only around 15 patients, and the authors noted that larger samples and more detailed clinical data are needed.

RNA was isolated from bulk unsorted tissue, and RNA quality was assessed with a NanoDrop ND-1000 and an Agilent 2100. Donors were newly diagnosed lung cancer patients admitted for thoracic surgery in China between August and November 2014, without prior chemotherapy. Patients who had received previous radiotherapy or chemotherapy, or who had another concurrent cancer, were excluded from the study. Pieces of surgical tissue measuring 1-2 cm3 were kept in RNAlater solution and stored at -80 degrees C until use. Reading from cysteine to phenylalanine, the CDR3 counts 13 amino acids. The CDR3 DNA has 39 bases and is translated from base 1. CDR1 and CDR2, per the germline V gene, are SGHAT and FQNNGV. The V end loses 5 bases and the J end loses 8 bases, and a stretch of 15 bases separates them. Receptors were amplified or captured by multiplex PCR. TCRdb shows the sequencer as Illumina HiSeq 2500. TCRbeta libraries were built by three rounds of nested PCR using primers (Table S4), following protocols modified from ARM-PCR. Before sequencing, PCR products of 200-500 bp were excised from the gel and purified with the QIAquick gel extraction kit. Concerning the study's data processing: Trimmomatic was used to clean the reads, FLASH merged the cleaned reads into complete CDR3 sequences, and MiTCR assigned the sequences to V(D)J germline segments. Clonal diversity was computed as the inverse Simpson's index with VDJtools. In-frame sequences lacking a premature stop codon were counted as productive reads. The public sequencing data were trimmed at Q25 with fastp and processed into clonotypes with MiXCR by TCRdb, which kept only in-frame beta chains. Records with the same CDR3 protein are collapsed into one entry carrying the most frequent genes and DNA. These V and J calls derive from TCRdb rather than the authors' analysis. Within this sample are approximately 120,000 distinct CDR3 sequences, with 75% of them counted one time only. The ten largest account for approximately 35% of the sample.

Concerning this clonotype: The clone's antigen remains unknown. It has no much larger one-base neighbor in the sample; base qualities were not kept.

Material: lung tumor tissue. The receptor chain draws on TRBV11-2 and TRBJ1-1; 5 matching bases give a weak D call of TRBD1. The origin of this receptor is a woman aged 55-69 years with non-small cell lung cancer. The CDR3 amino acid sequence is: CASSTRTWGEAFF. The DNA is as follows: TGTGCCAGCAGCACTAGGACATGGGGCGAAGCTTTCTTT.